This T cell receptor beta chain was sequenced in a study of post-analysis software for immune sequencing data. General observations from the study: Five or six TRBV segments were more frequent in patients than controls; TRBV5-6, TRBV5-1 and TRBV20-1 belonged to this group. The study found significantly lower normalized Chao1 diversity in multiple sclerosis patients than in controls.

Unique molecular identifiers were present in the TCR beta cDNA libraries. One entry per CDR3 protein results from TCRdb running MiXCR on the PCR reads. Here the sample spans roughly 800,000 distinct CDR3 sequences, 35% to 55% being singletons. Remarks on this clonotype: Its antigen is still unknown.

Germline loops: CDR1 SGHVS, CDR2 FQNEAQ. CDR3 length: 16 amino acids. Trimming pared 1 base from V and 4 bases from J, leaving 16 bases between. This receptor was taken from a girl aged 10 to 17 with multiple sclerosis. This chain joins TRBV7-8 and TRBJ2-5; TRBD1 might be the D (7 bases). Sequenced material: blood. CDR3 nucleotides: TGTGCCAGCAGCTTAGAGGGGGGTAGGGGGCGAGAGACCCAGTACTTC. This sequence encodes CASSLEGGRGRETQYF. The full variable domain, in which reference TRBV7-8 and TRBJ2-5 provide the parts outside the CDR3, is GAGVSQSPRYKVAKRGQDVALRCDPISGHVSLFWYQQALGQGPEFLTYFQNEAQLDKSGLPSDRFFAERPEGSVSTLKIQRTQQEDSAVYLCASSLEGGRGRETQYFGPGTRLLVL.